This TCR beta chain was captured by sequencing in a study of blood T cell repertoires in COVID-19. Whole-study context: Spain, Italy and the United States supplied samples that represented acute and convalescent COVID-19.

There are 15 residues in the CDR3. The germline V and J ends were trimmed by 2 bases and 4 bases, with 10 bases remaining between them. Per the germline V gene, CDR1 is SGHRS and CDR2 is YFSETQ. The protocol was immunoSEQ multiplex PCR, while the TCRdb copy is restricted to in-frame clones and leaves out a portion. The sample lists more than 110,000 clones; approximately 80% were seen once. The receptor comes from a woman older than 75 in a cohort sampled during active or convalescent COVID-19. Source material: peripheral blood. The chain employs TRBV5-1 and TRBJ1-6; D is unresolved. CDR3 loop: CASSFEGAYNSPLHF. Written as DNA, the CDR3 is TGCGCCAGCAGCTTCGAGGGCGCGTATAATTCACCCCTCCACTTT.